Sequencing of this T cell receptor (beta chain) was carried out in a study of vaccination effects on CD4 cells after COVID-19. For this clone: What it recognizes is unknown.

Sequencing used immunoSEQ multiplex PCR; TCRdb keeps in-frame clones, though not all of them. The repertoire has under 55,000 clones, approximately 81% of them found once; the top ten carry around 30%. Under the ViraFEST assay, PBMC were stimulated with viral peptide pools so that antigen-specific CD4+ T cells expanded. Sequencing was performed afterwards. Scientists isolated CD4+ T cells after a roughly 9-day culture period ended. Confirmation by PCR established that the person had SARS-CoV-2 infection between March and December 2020. The source is a human donor who had a prior SARS-CoV-2 infection. The sample in question was CD4+ T cells from PBMCs cultured with a peptide pool, obtained before COVID-19 vaccination.

The CDR3 reads CASGQQYFTDTQYF. DNA for the CDR3: TGTGCCAGCGGACAGCAGTATTTCACAGATACGCAGTATTTT. The rearrangement joins TRBV2 to TRBJ2-3; TRBD1 might be the D (6 bases). Germline lookup yields CDR1 SNHLY and CDR2 FYNNEI. This CDR3 spans 14 amino acids. V was cut by 8 bases and J by 2 bases, with 14 bases left in between.